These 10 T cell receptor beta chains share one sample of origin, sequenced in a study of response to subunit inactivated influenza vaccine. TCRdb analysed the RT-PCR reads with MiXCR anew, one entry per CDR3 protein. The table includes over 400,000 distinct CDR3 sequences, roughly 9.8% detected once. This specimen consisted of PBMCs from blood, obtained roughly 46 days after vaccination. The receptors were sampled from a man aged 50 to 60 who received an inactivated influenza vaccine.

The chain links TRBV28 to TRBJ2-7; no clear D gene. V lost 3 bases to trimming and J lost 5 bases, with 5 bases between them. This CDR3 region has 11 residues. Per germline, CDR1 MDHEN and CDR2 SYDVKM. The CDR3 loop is CASSFRDEQYF. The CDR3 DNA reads TGTGCCAGCAGTTTCCGGGACGAGCAGTACTTC.

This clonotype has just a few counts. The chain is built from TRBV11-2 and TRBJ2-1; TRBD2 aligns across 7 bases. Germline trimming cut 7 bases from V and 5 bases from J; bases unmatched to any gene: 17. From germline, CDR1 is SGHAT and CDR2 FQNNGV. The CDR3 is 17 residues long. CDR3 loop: CASTLARRGTHHNEQFF. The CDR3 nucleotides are TGTGCCAGCACCCTAGCCCGGCGGGGGACGCACCACAATGAGCAGTTCTTC.

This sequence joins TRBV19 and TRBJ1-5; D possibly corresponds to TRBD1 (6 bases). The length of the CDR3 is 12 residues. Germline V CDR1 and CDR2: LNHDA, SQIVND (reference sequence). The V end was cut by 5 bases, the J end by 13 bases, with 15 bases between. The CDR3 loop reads CASSHRDNLQHF. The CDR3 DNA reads TGTGCCAGTAGTCATCGGGACAACCTTCAGCATTTT.

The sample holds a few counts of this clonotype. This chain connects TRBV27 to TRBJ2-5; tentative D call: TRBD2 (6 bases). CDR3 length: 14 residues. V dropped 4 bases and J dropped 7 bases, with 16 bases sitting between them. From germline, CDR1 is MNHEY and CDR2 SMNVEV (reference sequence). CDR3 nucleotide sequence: TGTGCCAGCAGTTCCCCGGGACGGGGGATGACCCAGTACTTC. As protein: CASSSPGRGMTQYF.

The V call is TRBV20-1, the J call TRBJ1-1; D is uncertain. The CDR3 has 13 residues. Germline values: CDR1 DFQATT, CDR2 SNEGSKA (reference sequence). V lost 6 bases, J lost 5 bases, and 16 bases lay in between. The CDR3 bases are TGCAGTGCCTTAGTCCAGGCATGGACTGAAGCTTTCTTT. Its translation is CSALVQAWTEAFF.

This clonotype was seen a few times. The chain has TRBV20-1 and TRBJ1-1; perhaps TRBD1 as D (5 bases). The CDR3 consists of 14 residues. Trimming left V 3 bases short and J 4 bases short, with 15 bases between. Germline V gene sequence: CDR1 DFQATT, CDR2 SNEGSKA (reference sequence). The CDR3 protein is CSASWGSGATEAFF. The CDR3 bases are TGCAGTGCTAGTTGGGGGTCCGGAGCCACTGAAGCTTTCTTT.

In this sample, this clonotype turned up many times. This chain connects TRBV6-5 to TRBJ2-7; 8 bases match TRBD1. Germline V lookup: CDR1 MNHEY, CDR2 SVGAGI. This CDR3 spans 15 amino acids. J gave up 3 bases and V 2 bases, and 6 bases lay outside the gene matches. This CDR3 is CASSYGTGEGYEQYF. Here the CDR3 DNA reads TGTGCCAGCAGTTACGGGACAGGAGAGGGCTACGAGCAGTACTTC.

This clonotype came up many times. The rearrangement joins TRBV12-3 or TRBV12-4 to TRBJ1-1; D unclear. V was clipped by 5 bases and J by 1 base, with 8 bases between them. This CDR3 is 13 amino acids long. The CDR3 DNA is TGTGCCAGCAGTCCCGCCACGAACACTGAAGCTTTCTTT. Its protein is CASSPATNTEAFF.

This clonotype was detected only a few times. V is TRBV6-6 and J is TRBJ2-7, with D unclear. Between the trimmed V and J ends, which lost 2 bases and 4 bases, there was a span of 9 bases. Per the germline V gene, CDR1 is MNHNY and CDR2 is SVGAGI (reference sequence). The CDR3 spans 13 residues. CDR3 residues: CASSYATEYEQYF. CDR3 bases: TGTGCCAGCAGTTACGCGACGGAGTACGAGCAGTACTTC.

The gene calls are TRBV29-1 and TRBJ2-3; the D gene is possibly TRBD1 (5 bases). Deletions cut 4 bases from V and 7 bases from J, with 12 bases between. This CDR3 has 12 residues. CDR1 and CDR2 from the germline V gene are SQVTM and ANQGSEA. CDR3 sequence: CSVVGALHTQYF. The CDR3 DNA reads TGCAGCGTTGTAGGGGCCCTTCATACGCAGTATTTT.